This T cell receptor (beta chain) was recorded in a study of T-cell memory formation after mild COVID-19. Overall study: Largely, TCR clusters stayed within a single donor. Study outcomes and limitations: The study detected some responding clones in pre-infection memory, suggesting cross-reactive memory joined.

The V and J ends lost 5 bases and 5 bases respectively, with 10 bases between them. Germline V gene data show CDR1 as MNHNY and CDR2 as SVGAGI (reference sequence). The CDR3 consists of 13 residues. It was 5'RACE with constant-segment primers that produced the TCR alpha and TCR beta cDNA libraries, which carried sample barcodes and UMIs. One entry per CDR3 protein, called by TCRdb with MiXCR from the 5' RACE reads. The sample records about 560,000 distinct CDR3 sequences, roughly 17% being singletons. This clonotype turned up a few times. What it binds is unknown. The sample taken for sequencing was PBMCs or a T cell subset sorted from them (not recorded which). V is TRBV6-6 and J is TRBJ2-1; D is uncertain. This TCR was recovered from an adult woman who had mild COVID-19 (a few samples of this study predate the infection). Cell type and time point are not known. DNA for the CDR3: TGTGCCAGCAGTCCCACGGCCGACAATGAGCAGTTCTTC. Translated, it gives CASSPTADNEQFF.